These 2 T cell receptor beta chains originate from one sample sequenced in a study of cytomegalovirus exposure and HLA in healthy donors. Use of 60 Vbeta and 13 Jbeta primers characterized the PCR. Using immunoSEQ multiplex PCR, the repertoire was profiled, and TCRdb retains in-frame clones only, with some absent. The table has around 150,000 clones, over 70% seen once. The sample comprised PBMCs. The receptors were sampled from a young man in good health and CMV-seronegative.

The V gene is TRBV29-1, the J gene TRBJ2-5; 10 bases map to TRBD1. The V gene end was trimmed by 6 bases and the J gene end by 5 bases; junction bases not matched to a gene: 9. The CDR3 has 14 amino acids. The germline CDR1 and CDR2 sequences are SQVTM and ANQGSEA. CDR3 sequence: CSVARTGGRETQYF. DNA of the CDR3: TGCAGCGTGGCCAGGACAGGGGGTAGGGAGACCCAGTACTTC. The complete variable domain, with remaining parts taken from reference TRBV29-1 and TRBJ2-5, reads SAVISQKPSRDICQRGTSLTIQCQVDSQVTMMFWYRQQPGQSLTLIATANQGSEATYESGFVIDKFPISRPNLTFSTLTVSNMSPEDSSIYLCSVARTGGRETQYFGPGTRLLVL.

This rearrangement joins TRBV21-1 to TRBJ1-5. TRBV21-1 is flagged as a pseudogene. The CDR3 spans 16 residues. The CDR3: CASSNGEGGSNQPQHF. In DNA, the CDR3 is TGTGCCAGCAGCAACGGGGAGGGGGGAAGCAATCAGCCCCAGCATTTT.